The entry below describes one T cell receptor (beta chain). Antigen specificity is unknown. The sample originates from a study of T cell repertoires in cytomegalovirus infection. The wider study: As its CMV epitopes, the study selected recently identified HLA-C-restricted and well-studied HLA-B-restricted targets. It was the public TCR beta signatures that indicated both CMV infection and matching HLA type. Whole-study findings and limits: HLA-C-restricted, CMV-specific TCR beta clonotypes were dominant ex vivo.

MiXCR, run by TCRdb on the reads, gives a single entry per CDR3 protein. The data show about 310,000 distinct CDR3 sequences, with 20% to 25% seen just once and about an eighth held by the top ten. Germline-derived CDR1 and CDR2 are DFQATT and SNEGSKA (reference sequence). The V gene lost 5 bases and the J gene lost 3 bases, with 10 bases spanning the gap. The CDR3 is 12 amino acids. The sequence was obtained from a human donor in good health (CMV status not recorded). Some clones in this sample may be carry-over from other donors' samples. The starting material was cultured PBMCs, obtained from culture after CMV antigen stimulation. The V gene is TRBV20-1, the J gene TRBJ2-5; D is unclear. CDR3 amino acids: CSARASEETQYF. CDR3 in DNA: TGCAGTGCTCGCGCCAGTGAAGAGACCCAGTACTTC.